The 26 T cell receptor beta chains in this list originate from one sample, sequenced in a study of blood T cell repertoires in COVID-19 (TCRdb year 2020). The protocol used for the library was the immunoSEQ multiplex PCR assay. Sourced from immuneACCESS, this table was stored by TCRdb with only in-frame sequences that have V and J called. A share of the clones is absent; for the studies checked, an unresolved V gene accounts for under half, and the remainder has no known explanation. Across this sample there are over 150,000 clones, with approximately 87% seen only once. 12% of the sample is in the top ten clones. Input material: peripheral blood. The receptors derive from a woman aged 70-85 years with COVID-19, enrolled during active disease.

This clone was seen just once. The genes are TRBV28 and TRBJ2-7; D not resolved. The V and J ends lost 6 bases and 3 bases respectively, with 9 bases between them. This CDR3 is 12 amino acids long. The germline gives CDR1 MDHEN, CDR2 SYDVKM. The CDR3 DNA reads as TGTGCCAGCAGACCCAGTATCTACGAGCAGTACTTC. It codes for CASRPSIYEQYF.

With regard to this clone: Its ends do not fully match the called genes, so a read error is possible. The chain couples TRBV27 to TRBJ1-1; D not resolved. CDR3 size: 14 residues. CDR1 is MNHEY and CDR2 is SMNVEV in the germline V gene (reference sequence). CDR3 nucleotide sequence: TGTGCCAGCAGTGTATCACGGGGTAATACTGAAGCTTTCTTT. This sequence encodes CASSVSRGNTEAFF.

The CDR3 loop reads CASLQGNTGELFF. CDR3 DNA sequence: TGTGCCAGCTTACAGGGAAACACCGGGGAGCTGTTTTTT. The V call is TRBV2, the J call TRBJ2-2; perhaps TRBD1 as D (6 bases). Germline values: CDR1 SNHLY, CDR2 FYNNEI. Trimming took 8 bases from V and 2 from J, leaving 9 bases between them. The length of the CDR3 is 13 residues.

The genes are TRBV5-1 and TRBJ2-2, with 9 nucleotides matching TRBD1. Germline V CDR1 and CDR2: SGHRS, YFSETQ. The CDR3 spans 15 residues. The V gene end was trimmed by 4 bases and the J gene end by 5 bases; junction bases not matched to a gene: 6. CDR3 nucleotides: TGCGCCAGCAGCGAACAGGGGGCTGGGACCGGGGAGCTGTTTTTT. Its translation: CASSEQGAGTGELFF.

The rearrangement uses TRBV4-1 and TRBJ1-4; D is uncertain. This CDR3 is 14 amino acids long. Deletions cut 4 bases from V and 10 bases from J, with 16 bases between. CDR1 is MGHRA and CDR2 is YSYEKL in the germline V gene. The CDR3: CASSPYGGFRKLFF. The DNA for the CDR3 is TGCGCCAGCAGCCCCTATGGAGGGTTTCGAAAACTGTTTTTT.

The chain combines TRBV28 with TRBJ1-2; tentatively, D is TRBD1 (6 bases). The CDR3 spans 15 residues. Germline CDR1 MDHEN, CDR2 SYDVKM. Between the trimmed V and J ends, which lost 3 bases and 5 bases, there was a span of 16 bases. CDR3 nucleotide sequence: TGTGCCAGCAGTTTTTTGAAGGGGGTTAATTATGGCTACACCTTC. Protein product: CASSFLKGVNYGYTF.

The V gene is TRBV30, the J gene TRBJ2-1; possibly TRBD1 for D (5 bases). Deletions cut 8 bases from V and 8 bases from J, with 19 bases between. The CDR3 length is 13 residues. Germline assignment: CDR1 GTSNPN and CDR2 SVGIG (reference sequence). This chain's CDR3 is CAPPNSGKDEQFF. The DNA for the CDR3 is TGTGCCCCACCAAATTCAGGGAAGGATGAGCAGTTCTTC.

This clone appeared a few times. The CDR3 loop reads CASSLDKGDEKLFF. As DNA, the CDR3 is TGCGCCAGCAGCTTGGATAAAGGGGATGAAAAACTGTTTTTT. The gene calls are TRBV5-1 and TRBJ1-4; TRBD1 is a possible D gene (5 bases). CDR3 length equals 14 residues. Trimming left V 0 bases short and J 6 bases short, with 9 bases between. The germline V gene has CDR1 SGHRS and CDR2 YFSETQ.

The J gene is TRBJ2-3, the V gene TRBV30; 7 bases fit TRBD2. Germline V CDR1 and CDR2: GTSNPN, SVGIG (reference sequence). V dropped 5 bases and J dropped 4; count of bases not matched to a gene: 9. CDR3 length equals 14 residues. CDR3 residues: CAWSAAGAPDTQYF. The CDR3 nucleotides are TGTGCCTGGTCAGCGGCGGGAGCCCCAGATACGCAGTATTTT. Supplemented by reference TRBV30 and TRBJ2-3, the full variable domain reads SQTIHQWPATLVQPVGSPLSLECTVEGTSNPNLYWYRQAAGRGLQLLFYSVGIGQISSEVPQNLSASRPQDRQFILSSKKLLLSDSGFYLCAWSAAGAPDTQYFGPGTRLTVL.

The genes are TRBV14 and TRBJ1-2; perhaps TRBD1 as D (6 bases). This CDR3 region has 17 residues. Trimming removed 4 bases from V and 0 bases from J, with 18 bases in between. Germline CDR1 and CDR2: SGHDN and FVKESK. CDR3 nucleotide sequence: TGTGCCAGCAGCCCCCACAGGGTGACGACTACTAACTATGGCTACACCTTC. It codes for CASSPHRVTTTNYGYTF.

This clone was seen more than once but under ten times. The chain couples TRBV27 to TRBJ2-7; no firm D call. The CDR3 length is 14 residues. V was trimmed by 7 bases and J by 0 bases, leaving 13 bases between them. Germline assignment: CDR1 MNHEY and CDR2 SMNVEV (reference sequence). For the CDR3, the DNA is TGTGCCAGCAAACGCACACCAAGCTCCTACGAGCAGTACTTC. This gives the protein CASKRTPSSYEQYF.

The chain links TRBV7-9 to TRBJ1-4, with 9 bases fitting TRBD1. Germline lookup yields CDR1 SEHNR and CDR2 FQNEAQ (reference sequence). CDR3 length: 15 amino acids. V lost 3 bases to trimming and J lost 7 bases; unmatched junction nucleotides: 6. CDR3 in DNA: TGTGCCAGCAGCTTGCGGGGACAGGGACGTGAAAAACTGTTTTTT. Its translation: CASSLRGQGREKLFF.

This clone was observed once. The gene calls are TRBV5-1 and TRBJ2-7; 10 bases are shared with TRBD1. V lost 4 bases, J lost 6 bases, and 7 bases stayed unmatched. This CDR3 spans 14 amino acids. Germline loops: CDR1 SGHRS, CDR2 YFSETQ. The CDR3 coding sequence is TGCGCCAGCAGCCCAGCCGGGACAGGGGCCGAGCAGTACTTC. As protein: CASSPAGTGAEQYF.

The chain combines TRBV4-2 with TRBJ1-2, with D possibly matching TRBD1 (5 bases). The V gene's germline CDR1 is LGHNA and CDR2 YNFKEQ. The V end was cut by 4 bases, the J end by 8 bases, with 20 bases between. The CDR3 is 15 amino acids. The CDR3 bases are TGTGCCAGCAGCCTGTACCGGGGGATTACGGGGGGCTACACCTTC. This translates into CASSLYRGITGGYTF.

CDR3 region: CASSPSGQPEAFF. CDR3 DNA: TGTGCCAGCTCACCTTCGGGACAGCCTGAAGCTTTCTTT. V and J are TRBV18 and TRBJ1-1; 7 bases line up with TRBD1. The CDR3 runs to 13 residues. Germline values: CDR1 KGHSH, CDR2 LQKENI. The ends lost 3 bases at V and 6 bases at J; junction bases unmatched: 4.

The chain carries TRBV6-5 and TRBJ2-5; D is possibly TRBD2 (5 bases). This CDR3 comprises 15 residues. From germline, CDR1 is MNHEY and CDR2 SVGAGI. With 0 bases removed from V and 3 bases from J, the gap between germline ends came to 11 bases. CDR3 loop: CASSYSPSREETQYF. CDR3 sequence (DNA): TGTGCCAGCAGTTACTCACCTAGCCGGGAAGAGACCCAGTACTTC.

This clone was found a few times. This rearrangement joins TRBV7-8 to TRBJ1-1; D remains ambiguous. Per the germline V gene, CDR1 is SGHVS and CDR2 is FQNEAQ. The CDR3 spans 12 residues. The V and J ends lost 5 bases and 8 bases respectively, with 12 bases between them. The CDR3 is CASSAYPGEAFF. The CDR3 nucleotides read TGTGCCAGCAGCGCATACCCGGGGGAAGCTTTCTTT.

The rearrangement links TRBV5-5 to TRBJ2-3; TRBD2 aligns across 7 bases. V lost 2 bases, J lost 0 bases, and 3 bases stayed unmatched. CDR1 and CDR2 from the germline V gene are SGHKS and YYEKEE (reference sequence). The CDR3 sequence is 15 residues long. The CDR3 sequence: CASSFGGSSTDTQYF. In DNA, the CDR3 is TGTGCCAGCAGCTTTGGCGGGAGCAGCACAGATACGCAGTATTTT.

The chain links TRBV18 to TRBJ1-2, with D possibly matching TRBD1 (6 bases). Looked up from germline, CDR1 is KGHSH and CDR2 is LQKENI. The CDR3 totals 18 residues. V was shortened by 3 bases and J by 8 bases, with 28 bases between the two germline ends. This CDR3 is CASSPIALDSSTTGGYTF. CDR3 DNA sequence: TGTGCCAGCTCACCGATCGCCCTGGACAGTTCAACAACGGGAGGCTACACCTTC.

V gene TRBV30 combines with J gene TRBJ1-4; the D is unclear. This CDR3 has 13 amino acids. Looked up from germline, CDR1 is GTSNPN and CDR2 is SVGIG (reference sequence). Trimming stripped 3 bases from V and 7 bases from J, with 12 bases between. This CDR3 reads CAWSSPEGEKLFF. CDR3 bases: TGTGCCTGGAGCTCGCCCGAGGGTGAAAAACTGTTTTTT.

The chain recombines TRBV7-2 with TRBJ2-2; tentative D call: TRBD2 (5 bases). CDR3 size: 15 residues. Per germline, CDR1 SGHTA and CDR2 FQGNSA. Trimming removed 5 bases from V and 1 base from J, with 11 bases in between. The CDR3 region has the DNA TGTGCCAGCAGCCCAGGACTCCAGAACACCGGGGAGCTGTTTTTT. This gives the protein CASSPGLQNTGELFF.

J is TRBJ1-4 and V is TRBV5-1, with 8 nucleotides matching TRBD1. The CDR3 runs 16 residues. Germline CDR1 reads SGHRS; CDR2 reads YFSETQ. V dropped 0 bases and J dropped 2; count of bases not matched to a gene: 3. The CDR3 loop reads CASSLGQGNTNEKLFF. Here the CDR3 DNA reads TGCGCCAGCAGCTTGGGACAGGGGAACACTAATGAAAAACTGTTTTTT.

CDR3: CASSLVLDNEQFF. In DNA form, the CDR3 reads TGTGCCAGCAGCTTAGTGCTAGACAATGAGCAGTTCTTC. V and J are TRBV7-8 and TRBJ2-1; D call uncertain. The length of the CDR3 is 13 residues. The V end lost 1 base, the J end lost 5 bases, and 6 bases lay between the germline ends. CDR1 and CDR2 (germline): SGHVS, FQNEAQ.

V usage is TRBV27 and J usage is TRBJ1-6; D not certain. The CDR3 consists of 14 residues. Trimming took off 3 bases at V and 12 bases at J, with 15 bases between the two ends. The germline CDR1 and CDR2 sequences are MNHEY and SMNVEV (reference sequence). The CDR3: CASSFGGGRKPLHF. The CDR3 bases are TGTGCCAGCAGTTTTGGAGGAGGTCGGAAACCCCTCCACTTT.

The chain employs TRBV20-1 and TRBJ2-3; tentatively, D is TRBD2 (5 bases). The CDR3 extends over 11 amino acids. V was pared by 5 bases and J by 6 bases, with 9 bases between. Germline lookup yields CDR1 DFQATT and CDR2 SNEGSKA (reference sequence). Written as DNA, the CDR3 is TGCAGTGCTGAACTAGAGGATACGCAGTATTTT. Translation gives CSAELEDTQYF.

The gene calls are TRBV28 and TRBJ1-5, with D possibly matching TRBD1 (6 bases). This CDR3 comprises 15 residues. CDR1 and CDR2 (germline): MDHEN, SYDVKM. The ends were cut back, 3 bases at V and 7 bases at J, with 16 bases in the middle. The CDR3 reads CASSFLVGGKQPQHF. The DNA of the CDR3 is TGTGCCAGCAGTTTTTTAGTAGGGGGTAAACAGCCCCAGCATTTT.